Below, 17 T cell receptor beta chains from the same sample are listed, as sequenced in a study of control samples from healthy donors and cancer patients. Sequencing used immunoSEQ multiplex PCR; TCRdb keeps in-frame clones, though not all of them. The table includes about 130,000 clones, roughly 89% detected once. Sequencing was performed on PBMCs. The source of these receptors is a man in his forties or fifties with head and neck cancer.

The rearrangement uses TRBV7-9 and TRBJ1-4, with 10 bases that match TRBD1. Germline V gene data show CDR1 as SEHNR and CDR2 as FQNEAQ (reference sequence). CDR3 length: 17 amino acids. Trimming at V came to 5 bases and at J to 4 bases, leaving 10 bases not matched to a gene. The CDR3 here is CASSLEGQGIINEKLFF. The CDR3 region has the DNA TGTGCCAGCAGCCTGGAGGGACAGGGGATCATTAATGAAAAACTGTTTTTT.

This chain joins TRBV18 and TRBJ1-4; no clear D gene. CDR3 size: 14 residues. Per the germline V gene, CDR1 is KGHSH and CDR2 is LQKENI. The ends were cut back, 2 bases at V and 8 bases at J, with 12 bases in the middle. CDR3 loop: CASSPGTPGEKLFF. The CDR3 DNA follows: TGTGCCAGCTCACCAGGTACCCCCGGGGAAAAACTGTTTTTT. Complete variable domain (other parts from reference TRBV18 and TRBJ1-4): NAGVMQNPRHLVRRRGQEARLRCSPMKGHSHVYWYRQLPEEGLKFMVYLQKENIIDESGMPKERFSAEFPKEGPSILRIQQVVRGDSAAYFCASSPGTPGEKLFFGSGTQLSVL.

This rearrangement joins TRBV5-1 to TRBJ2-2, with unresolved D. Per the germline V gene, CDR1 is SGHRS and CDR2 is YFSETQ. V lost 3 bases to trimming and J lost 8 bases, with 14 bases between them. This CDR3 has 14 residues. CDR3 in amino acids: CASSSTFLIGELFF. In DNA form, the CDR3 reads TGCGCCAGCAGCTCGACGTTTTTAATAGGGGAGCTGTTTTTT.

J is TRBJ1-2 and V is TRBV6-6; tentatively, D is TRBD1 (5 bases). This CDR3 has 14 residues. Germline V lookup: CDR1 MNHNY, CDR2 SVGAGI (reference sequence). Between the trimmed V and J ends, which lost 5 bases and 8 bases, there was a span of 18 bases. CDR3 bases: TGTGCCAGCAGTGGGACCCGGGGCCCGGAGGGCTACACCTTC. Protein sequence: CASSGTRGPEGYTF.

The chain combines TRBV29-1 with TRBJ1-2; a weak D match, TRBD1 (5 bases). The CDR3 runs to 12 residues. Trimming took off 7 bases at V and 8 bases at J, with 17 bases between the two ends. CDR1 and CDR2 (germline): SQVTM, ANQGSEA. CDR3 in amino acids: CSAEDQGGGYTF. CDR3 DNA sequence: TGCAGCGCCGAAGACCAGGGCGGAGGCTACACCTTC.

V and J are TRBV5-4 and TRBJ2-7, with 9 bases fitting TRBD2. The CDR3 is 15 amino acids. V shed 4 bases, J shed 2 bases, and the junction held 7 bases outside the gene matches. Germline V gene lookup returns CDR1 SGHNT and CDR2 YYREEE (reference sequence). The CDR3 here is CASSIGTSSPYEQYF. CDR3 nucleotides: TGTGCCAGCAGCATTGGGACTAGCAGCCCCTACGAGCAGTACTTC.

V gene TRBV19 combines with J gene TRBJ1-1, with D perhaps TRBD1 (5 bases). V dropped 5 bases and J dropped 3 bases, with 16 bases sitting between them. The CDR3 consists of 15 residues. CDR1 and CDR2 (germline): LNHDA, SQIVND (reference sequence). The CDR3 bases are TGTGCCAGTAGTTTCCAGGGCTTCGGGGACACTGAAGCTTTCTTT. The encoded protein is CASSFQGFGDTEAFF.

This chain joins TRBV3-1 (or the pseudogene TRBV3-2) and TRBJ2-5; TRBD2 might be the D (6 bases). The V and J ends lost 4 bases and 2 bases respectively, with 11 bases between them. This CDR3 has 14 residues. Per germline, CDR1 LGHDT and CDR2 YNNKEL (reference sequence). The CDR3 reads CASSPWGVQETQYF. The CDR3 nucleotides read TGTGCCAGCAGCCCCTGGGGGGTTCAAGAGACCCAGTACTTC.

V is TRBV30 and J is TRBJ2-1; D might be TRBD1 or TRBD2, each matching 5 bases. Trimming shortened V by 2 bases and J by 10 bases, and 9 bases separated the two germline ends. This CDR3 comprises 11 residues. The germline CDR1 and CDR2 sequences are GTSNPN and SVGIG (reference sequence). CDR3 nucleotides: TGTGCCTGGAGTTTAGGGGACGAGCAGTTCTTC. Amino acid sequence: CAWSLGDEQFF.

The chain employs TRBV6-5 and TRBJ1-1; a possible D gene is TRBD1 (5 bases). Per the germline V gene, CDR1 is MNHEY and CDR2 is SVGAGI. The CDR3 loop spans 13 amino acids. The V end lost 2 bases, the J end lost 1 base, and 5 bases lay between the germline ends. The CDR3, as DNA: TGTGCCAGCAGTTACACAGGGAACACTGAAGCTTTCTTT. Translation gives CASSYTGNTEAFF.

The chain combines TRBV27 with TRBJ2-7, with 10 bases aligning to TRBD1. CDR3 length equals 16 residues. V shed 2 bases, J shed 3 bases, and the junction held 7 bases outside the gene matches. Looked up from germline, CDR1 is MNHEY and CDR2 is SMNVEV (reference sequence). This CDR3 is CASSLGTGASNYEQYF. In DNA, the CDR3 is TGTGCCAGCAGTTTAGGGACAGGGGCCAGTAACTACGAGCAGTACTTC.

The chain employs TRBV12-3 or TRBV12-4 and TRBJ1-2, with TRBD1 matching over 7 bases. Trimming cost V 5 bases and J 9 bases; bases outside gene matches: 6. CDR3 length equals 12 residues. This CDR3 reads CASSLTGRSYTF. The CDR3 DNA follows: TGTGCCAGCAGTCTGACAGGGAGGAGCTACACCTTC.

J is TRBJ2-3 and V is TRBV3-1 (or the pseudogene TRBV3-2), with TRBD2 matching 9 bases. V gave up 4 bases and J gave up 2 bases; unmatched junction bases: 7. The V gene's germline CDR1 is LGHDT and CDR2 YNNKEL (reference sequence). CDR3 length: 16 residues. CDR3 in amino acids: CASSLVAGDFTDTQYF. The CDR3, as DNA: TGTGCCAGCAGCCTTGTAGCGGGGGATTTCACAGATACGCAGTATTTT.

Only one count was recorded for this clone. The CDR3 DNA reads as TGCGCCAGCAGCCAACCGACTAGCGGGCTGAGGAATGAGCAGTTCTTC. Translating gives CASSQPTSGLRNEQFF. V is TRBV4-1 and J is TRBJ2-1; the match to TRBD2 covers 10 bases. This CDR3 comprises 16 residues. Germline CDR1 MGHRA, CDR2 YSYEKL. V lost 2 bases, J lost 7 bases, and 8 bases stayed unmatched.

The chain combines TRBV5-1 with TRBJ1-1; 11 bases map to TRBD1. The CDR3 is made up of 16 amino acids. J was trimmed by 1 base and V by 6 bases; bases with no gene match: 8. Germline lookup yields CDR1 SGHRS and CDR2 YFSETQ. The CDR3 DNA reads TGCGCCAGCAAAGGGGGGACAGGGGGGCCGAACACTGAAGCTTTCTTT. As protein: CASKGGTGGPNTEAFF.

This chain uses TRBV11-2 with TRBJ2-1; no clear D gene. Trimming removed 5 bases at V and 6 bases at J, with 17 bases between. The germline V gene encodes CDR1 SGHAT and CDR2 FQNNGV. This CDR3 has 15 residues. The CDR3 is CASSVMSGPGNEQFF. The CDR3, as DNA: TGTGCCAGCAGCGTTATGAGTGGTCCGGGCAATGAGCAGTTCTTC. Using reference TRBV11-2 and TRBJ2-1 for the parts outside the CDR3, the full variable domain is EAGVAQSPRYKIIEKRQSVAFWCNPISGHATLYWYQQILGQGPKLLIQFQNNGVVDDSQLPKDRFSAERLKGVDSTLKIQPAKLEDSAVYLCASSVMSGPGNEQFFGPGTRLTVL.

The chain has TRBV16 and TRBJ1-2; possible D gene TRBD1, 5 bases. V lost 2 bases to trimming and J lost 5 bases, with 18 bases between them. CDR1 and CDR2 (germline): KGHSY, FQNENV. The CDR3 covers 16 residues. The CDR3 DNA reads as TGTGCCAGCAGCCAAAAGAGACAGCCGCCCTCATATGGCTACACCTTC. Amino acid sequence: CASSQKRQPPSYGYTF.